These T cell receptor beta chains were read from a single sample in a study of blood T cell repertoires in COVID-19. This table comes from immunoSEQ multiplex PCR, and its TCRdb copy is limited to in-frame clones, with some not included. The repertoire holds about 300,000 clones, with 70% to 90% as singletons. The sequenced sample consisted of peripheral blood. These receptors were taken from a man between 18 and 29 years old who had recovered from COVID-19. The conserved cysteine and the conserved F or W are not part of the CDR3 here. The D gene is left open where the match is weak.

V	D	J	CDR3
TRBV2	TRBD1	TRBJ1-1	ASKNSQGAVEAF
TRBV7-9	-	TRBJ1-1	ASSLRGEGNTEAF
TRBV15	-	TRBJ1-4	ATSRGSSGTGDEKLF
TRBV5-8	-	TRBJ2-1	ASSFPSAPF
TRBV7-9	TRBD1	TRBJ1-2	ASSSDRGAPYGYT
TRBV18	TRBD1	TRBJ2-6	ASSLFPGQNAGANVLT
TRBV13	-	TRBJ2-5	ASSSSQVLQETQY
TRBV5-1	TRBD2	TRBJ2-7	ASSLSESGGGAYEQY
TRBV3-1/TRBV3-2	-	TRBJ1-1	ASSPWGRGTEAF
TRBV7-8	TRBD1	TRBJ1-1	ASSLELHRGGRTEAF
TRBV20-1	TRBD2	TRBJ2-7	SASLGVAGAPYEQY
TRBV11-1	-	TRBJ1-6	ASSLEQGSNSPLH